This T cell receptor beta chain appears in the sequencing data of a study of OX40 agonist ivuxolimab in advanced cancers. At the level of the study: Participants averaged approximately 61 years of age (range about 23 to 79) and were less than 85% male.

General observations from the study: What antigens the expanded peripheral T cells recognized was never established.

On this clone: Its matching antigen is unknown.

Clones were read by immunoSEQ multiplex PCR, and TCRdb kept only the in-frame ones, dropping some. This table has 66,000 or so clones, 75% to 90% appearing once. Germline values: CDR1 MNHNS, CDR2 SASEGT. This CDR3 region has 14 residues. J was trimmed by 4 bases and V by 7 bases; bases with no gene match: 7. Sequencing used CD4+ or CD8+ T cells sorted from blood, obtained in a trial of the OX40 agonist ivuxolimab. The clonotype originates from an adult with an advanced solid tumor such as melanoma, head and neck, liver or kidney cancer. The chain employs TRBV6-1 and TRBJ2-7; TRBD1 aligns across 10 bases. CDR3 sequence reads: CASTRTGGVYEQYF. Written as DNA, the CDR3 is TGTGCCAGCACCCGGACAGGGGGGGTTTACGAGCAGTACTTC.